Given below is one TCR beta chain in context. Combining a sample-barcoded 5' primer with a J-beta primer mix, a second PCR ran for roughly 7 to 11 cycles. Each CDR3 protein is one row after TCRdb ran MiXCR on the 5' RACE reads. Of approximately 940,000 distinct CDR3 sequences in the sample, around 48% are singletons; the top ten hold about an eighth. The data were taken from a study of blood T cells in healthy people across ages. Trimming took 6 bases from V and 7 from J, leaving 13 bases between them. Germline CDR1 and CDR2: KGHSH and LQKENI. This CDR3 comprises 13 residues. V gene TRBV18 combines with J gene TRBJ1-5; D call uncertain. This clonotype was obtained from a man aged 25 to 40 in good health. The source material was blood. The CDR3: CASSSGAYQPQHF. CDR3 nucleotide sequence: TGTGCCAGCTCTTCCGGTGCGTACCAGCCCCAGCATTTT.